The 26 T cell receptor beta chains below were found in one sample sequenced in a study of human T cells and chemical hapten exposure. The time point denotes: patch test 3, about 24 weeks after DPC sensitization. Treatment reported: therapeutic diphenylcyclopropenone sensitization with weekly scalp DPC. RNA extraction used unfractionated whole blood as the source of total RNA. TCRdb reprocessed the RACE reads via MiXCR and lists one record per CDR3 protein. This sample has roughly 38,000 distinct CDR3 sequences, with more than 8% found just once. The material sequenced was whole blood, taken in connection with sensitization to the hapten diphenylcyclopropenone (DPC). The receptors originated from a man in his fifties or sixties with alopecia areata. Some clones in this sample may be carry-over from other donors' samples.

This clonotype was counted ten times or more. CDR3 DNA: TGTGCCTGGAGTGTACGATTGGGACGGTATAATTCACCCCTCCACTTT. Its protein product is CAWSVRLGRYNSPLHF. V gene TRBV30 combines with J gene TRBJ1-6, with D tentatively TRBD1 (5 bases). The CDR3 loop spans 16 amino acids. Germline loops: CDR1 GTSNPN, CDR2 SVGIG (reference sequence). Trimming left V 0 bases short and J 4 bases short, with 13 bases between.

V is TRBV20-1 and J is TRBJ1-2; D is perhaps TRBD1 (6 bases). Between the trimmed V and J ends, which lost 4 bases and 3 bases, there was a span of 12 bases. The CDR3 spans 13 residues. Germline assignment: CDR1 DFQATT and CDR2 SNEGSKA (reference sequence). Here the CDR3 reads CSAKGGGHYGYTF. The DNA of the CDR3 is TGCAGTGCTAAAGGGGGGGGTCACTATGGCTACACCTTC.

This chain links TRBV4-2 with TRBJ2-1; no definite D call. Germline CDR1 is LGHNA and CDR2 is YNFKEQ. V was shortened by 0 bases and J by 9 bases, with 6 bases between the two germline ends. This CDR3 is 12 amino acids long. CDR3 sequence reads: CASSQELGEQFF. The CDR3 DNA follows: TGTGCCAGCAGCCAAGAATTGGGTGAGCAGTTCTTC.

This clonotype was found many times. The CDR3 DNA sequence: TGCAGTGCTAAAGACAGGGCCAACTATGAAAAACTGTTTTTT. Translated: CSAKDRANYEKLFF. This chain uses TRBV20-1 with TRBJ1-4; 7 bases align to TRBD1. The CDR3 covers 14 residues. Trimming took 4 bases from V and 6 from J; bases not matched to a gene: 8. Per germline, CDR1 DFQATT and CDR2 SNEGSKA (reference sequence).

This clonotype turned up a few times. The chain couples TRBV12-3 or TRBV12-4 to TRBJ1-5; the D gene is possibly TRBD1 (6 bases). This CDR3 contains 15 residues. V lost 0 bases and J lost 7, with 13 bases in between. The CDR3 here is CASSLANIGGQPQHF. CDR3 DNA: TGTGCCAGCAGTTTAGCGAATATAGGGGGACAGCCCCAGCATTTT.

At least ten counts were recorded for this clonotype. The V and J genes are TRBV28 and TRBJ2-7; the D is unclear. The CDR3 is 11 amino acids. In germline, CDR1 is MDHEN, CDR2 SYDVKM. Trimming took off 6 bases at V and 5 bases at J, with 8 bases between the two ends. The CDR3 loop reads CASSLRDEQYF. The CDR3 coding sequence is TGTGCCAGCAGCCTTAGGGACGAGCAGTACTTC.

This clonotype was recorded at least ten times. The V and J genes are TRBV28 and TRBJ2-7; 11 bases map to TRBD2. This CDR3 region has 15 residues. Trimming removed 5 bases from V and 6 bases from J; junction bases left unmatched: 9. Germline values: CDR1 MDHEN, CDR2 SYDVKM. The CDR3 nucleotides are TGTGCCAGCAGTACTACTAGCGGGAGATCCCGCGAGCAGTACTTC. Amino acids: CASSTTSGRSREQYF. Looking up the rest from reference TRBV28 and TRBJ2-7 gives the full variable domain: DVKVTQSSRYLVKRTGEKVFLECVQDMDHENMFWYRQDPGLGLRLIYFSYDVKMKEKGDIPEGYSVSREKKERFSLILESASTNQTSMYLCASSTTSGRSREQYFGPGTRLTVT.

At least ten counts were recorded for this clonotype. The CDR3 here is CASSLEQGAGETQYF. The CDR3 nucleotides read TGTGCCAGCAGTTTAGAGCAGGGGGCGGGAGAGACCCAGTACTTC. The chain couples TRBV12-3 or TRBV12-4 to TRBJ2-5; TRBD1 matches 8 bases. The V gene end was trimmed by 1 base and the J gene end by 4 bases; junction bases not matched to a gene: 5. The CDR3 totals 15 residues.

The rearrangement links TRBV27 to TRBJ1-5; no reliable D call. The CDR3 contains 13 residues. The V gene's germline CDR1 is MNHEY and CDR2 SMNVEV (reference sequence). V lost 5 bases and J 0 bases, leaving 5 bases between the germline ends. In nucleotides, the CDR3 is TGTGCCAGCAGTGACTATAGCAATCAGCCCCAGCATTTT. Protein sequence: CASSDYSNQPQHF.

This chain joins TRBV30 and TRBJ2-5, with no clear D. The V end lost 0 bases, the J end lost 4 bases, and 6 bases lay between the germline ends. Germline values: CDR1 GTSNPN, CDR2 SVGIG (reference sequence). This CDR3 comprises 12 residues. Written as DNA, the CDR3 is TGTGCCTGGAGTGTAGGAGTAGAGACCCAGTACTTC. It codes for CAWSVGVETQYF.

This clonotype was seen only a few times. The gene calls are TRBV29-1 and TRBJ2-1; 11 bases agree with TRBD1. The CDR3 spans 13 residues. With V trimmed by 7 bases and J by 4 bases, 3 bases remained unmatched. Germline assignment: CDR1 SQVTM and CDR2 ANQGSEA. The CDR3 coding sequence is TGCAGCGGTGGGACAGGGGGATACAATGAGCAGTTCTTC. It yields the protein CSGGTGGYNEQFF.

This clonotype occurred many times. The chain recombines TRBV30 with TRBJ2-3; no clear D. V gave up 0 bases and J gave up 0 bases, with 10 bases separating them. Germline assignment: CDR1 GTSNPN and CDR2 SVGIG (reference sequence). The CDR3 has 15 residues. The CDR3 loop is CAWSVPPRSTDTQYF. In DNA, the CDR3 is TGTGCCTGGAGTGTACCCCCTCGTAGCACAGATACGCAGTATTTT.

This clonotype was counted only a few times. V gene TRBV28 combines with J gene TRBJ1-2; no reliable D call. Germline V lookup: CDR1 MDHEN, CDR2 SYDVKM. The CDR3 consists of 12 residues. V shed 7 bases and J shed 10 bases, with 16 bases lying between them. The CDR3 sequence: CASTPGSTIYTF. The CDR3 bases are TGTGCCAGCACCCCCGGGAGCACCATCTACACCTTC.

V is TRBV4-1 and J is TRBJ2-1; TRBD1 or TRBD2 may be the D gene (5 bases each). CDR1 and CDR2 from the germline V gene are MGHRA and YSYEKL. The CDR3 runs 14 residues. Trimming took off 4 bases at V and 7 bases at J, with 14 bases between the two ends. The CDR3 DNA is TGCGCCAGCAGCCTCCCGAGGGGCGATAATGAGCAGTTCTTC. It yields the protein CASSLPRGDNEQFF.

This chain joins TRBV28 and TRBJ2-7; D gene unclear. Germline values: CDR1 MDHEN, CDR2 SYDVKM. V lost 6 bases and J lost 1, with 4 bases in between. The CDR3 loop spans 11 amino acids. CDR3 DNA sequence: TGTGCCAGCAGGGGTTCCTACGAGCAGTACTTC. Its protein product is CASRGSYEQYF.

This clonotype has ten or more counts. The chain couples TRBV5-1 to TRBJ2-7; perhaps TRBD2 as D (6 bases). Trimming cost V 7 bases and J 5 bases, with 25 bases left between them. The CDR3 extends over 16 amino acids. Germline CDR1 and CDR2: SGHRS and YFSETQ. Here the CDR3 reads CASGPYGPPGGDEQYF. CDR3 nucleotide sequence: TGCGCCAGCGGTCCTTACGGGCCCCCCGGGGGAGACGAGCAGTACTTC.

This clonotype was recorded many times. The J gene is TRBJ1-2, the V gene TRBV10-3; D unclear. The CDR3 is 13 amino acids. Germline CDR1 ENHRY, CDR2 SYGVKD. The ends were cut back, 8 bases at V and 3 bases at J, with 13 bases in the middle. The DNA for the CDR3 is TGTGCCATCTTCGGGGTCGGCCACTATGGCTACACCTTC. Its translation: CAIFGVGHYGYTF.

The chain couples TRBV29-1 to TRBJ2-2; D not certain. Trimming removed 4 bases from V and 1 base from J, with 10 bases in between. The germline gives CDR1 SQVTM, CDR2 ANQGSEA. The CDR3 contains 14 residues. The CDR3 spells CSVVPQLNTGELFF. The CDR3 region has the DNA TGCAGCGTTGTCCCTCAGCTGAACACCGGGGAGCTGTTTTTT.

This clonotype was observed many times. V and J are TRBV7-9 and TRBJ1-5, with TRBD1 as a possible D gene (5 bases). The CDR3 spans 15 residues. V shed 2 bases and J shed 1 base, with 9 bases lying between them. Germline V CDR1 and CDR2: SEHNR, FQNEAQ (reference sequence). CDR3 sequence reads: CASSLYGDSNQPQHF. The DNA for the CDR3 is TGTGCCAGCAGCTTATACGGGGACAGCAATCAGCCCCAGCATTTT.

This clonotype was picked up many times. This rearrangement joins TRBV20-1 to TRBJ2-3; either TRBD1 or TRBD2 may fit D (6 bases each). Between the trimmed V and J ends, which lost 3 bases and 2 bases, there was a span of 15 bases. CDR3 length equals 15 residues. CDR1 DFQATT and CDR2 SNEGSKA come from the germline V gene (reference sequence). CDR3 protein: CSASRGGTYTDTQYF. The CDR3 DNA sequence: TGCAGTGCTAGCCGAGGGGGGACTTACACAGATACGCAGTATTTT.

This clonotype has more than one count but fewer than ten. The chain is built from TRBV27 and TRBJ2-7; weak D call: TRBD2 (6 bases). Trimming pared 6 bases from V and 0 bases from J, leaving 15 bases between. Looked up from germline, CDR1 is MNHEY and CDR2 is SMNVEV (reference sequence). The CDR3 is 15 amino acids. The CDR3 reads CASSYDPGSSYEQYF. CDR3 nucleotide sequence: TGTGCCAGCAGCTACGACCCCGGGAGCTCCTACGAGCAGTACTTC.

The chain joins TRBV18 to TRBJ1-1, with unresolved D. CDR3 length equals 13 residues. CDR1 is KGHSH, CDR2 LQKENI, per germline. The V and J ends lost 4 bases and 0 bases respectively, with 6 bases between them. The CDR3 coding sequence is TGTGCCAGCTCACAGGGAATGAACACTGAAGCTTTCTTT. Its protein is CASSQGMNTEAFF. Based on the CDR3 plus reference TRBV18 and TRBJ1-1, the full variable domain is NAGVMQNPRHLVRRRGQEARLRCSPMKGHSHVYWYRQLPEEGLKFMVYLQKENIIDESGMPKERFSAEFPKEGPSILRIQQVVRGDSAAYFCASSQGMNTEAFFGQGTRLTVV.

This clonotype has a count of ten or more. The V gene is TRBV27, the J gene TRBJ1-1, with D unresolved. This CDR3 comprises 13 residues. CDR1 and CDR2 from the germline V gene are MNHEY and SMNVEV (reference sequence). V lost 0 bases and J 3 bases, leaving 5 bases between the germline ends. This CDR3 is CASSLSDYTEAFF. The CDR3 DNA is TGTGCCAGCAGTTTATCGGACTACACTGAAGCTTTCTTT.

This clonotype was observed at least ten times. The chain employs TRBV7-2 and TRBJ1-1; TRBD1 matches 9 bases. The CDR3 loop spans 15 amino acids. Germline V gene data show CDR1 as SGHTA and CDR2 as FQGNSA. J was trimmed by 6 bases and V by 5 bases; bases with no gene match: 10. CDR3 residues: CASSATTGGLAEAFF. The CDR3 DNA reads TGTGCCAGCAGCGCAACGACAGGGGGGCTGGCTGAAGCTTTCTTT. The entire variable domain, with the rest obtained from reference TRBV7-2 and TRBJ1-1, is as follows: GAGVSQSPSNKVTEKGKDVELRCDPISGHTALYWYRQSLGQGLEFLIYFQGNSAPDKSGLPSDRFSAERTGGSVSTLTIQRTQQEDSAVYLCASSATTGGLAEAFFGQGTRLTVV.

This clonotype has ten or more counts. V usage is TRBV4-3 and J usage is TRBJ1-5; tentative D call: TRBD1 (6 bases). The CDR3 runs 15 residues. Germline V gene sequence: CDR1 LGHNA, CDR2 YSLEER. V was trimmed by 0 bases and J by 7 bases, leaving 13 bases between them. The CDR3 reads CASSQEINRAQPQHF. Written as DNA, the CDR3 is TGCGCCAGCAGCCAAGAAATAAACAGGGCACAGCCCCAGCATTTT.

The V call is TRBV7-2, the J call TRBJ1-1, with TRBD1 matching 10 bases. CDR1 is SGHTA, CDR2 FQGNSA, per germline. The CDR3 length is 13 residues. V dropped 5 bases and J dropped 5; count of bases not matched to a gene: 2. CDR3 in amino acids: CASSGDRGTEAFF. As DNA, the CDR3 is TGTGCCAGCAGCGGGGACAGGGGAACTGAAGCTTTCTTT.